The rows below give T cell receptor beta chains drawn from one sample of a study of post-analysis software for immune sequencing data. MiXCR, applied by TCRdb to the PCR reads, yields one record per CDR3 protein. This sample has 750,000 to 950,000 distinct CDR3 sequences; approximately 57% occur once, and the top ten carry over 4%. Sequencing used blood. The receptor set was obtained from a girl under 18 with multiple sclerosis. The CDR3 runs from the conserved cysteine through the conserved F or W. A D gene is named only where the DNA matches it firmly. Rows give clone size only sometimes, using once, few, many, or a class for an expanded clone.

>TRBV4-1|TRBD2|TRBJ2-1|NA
TGCGCCAGCAATCTAGCGGGAGTTGGCAATGAGCAGTTCTTC
CASNLAGVGNEQFF
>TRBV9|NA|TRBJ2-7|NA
TGTGCCAGCAGCGTAGTGGGCACCTCCTACGAGCAGTACTTC
CASSVVGTSYEQYF
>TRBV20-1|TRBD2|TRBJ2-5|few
TGCAGTGCAGCCCCCGGGACTAGCTTTAAAGAGACCCAGTACTTC
CSAAPGTSFKETQYF
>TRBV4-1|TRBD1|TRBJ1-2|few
TGCGCCAGCAGCCAAGATGTAGTACGGGACAGGGGGCATGGCTACACCTTC
CASSQDVVRDRGHGYTF
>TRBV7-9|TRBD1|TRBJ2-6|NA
TGTGCCAGCAGCCGACAGGGGCCTTCCCTCTCTGGGGCCAACGTCCTGACTTTC
CASSRQGPSLSGANVLTF
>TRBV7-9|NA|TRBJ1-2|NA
TGTGCCAGCAGCTTGAGCGGGGCTTCTCGAGGCTACACCTTC
CASSLSGASRGYTF
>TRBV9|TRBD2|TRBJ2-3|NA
TGTGCCAGCAGTGTGGGACTAGCGAGCACAGATACGCAGTATTTT
CASSVGLASTDTQYF
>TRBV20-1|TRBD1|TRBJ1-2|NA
TGCAGTGCTTTCCAGGGGGCGGCAAGCTATGGCTACACCTTC
CSAFQGAASYGYTF
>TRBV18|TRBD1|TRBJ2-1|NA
TGTGCCAGCTCACCACCGGACAGGCCGATCTACAATGAGCAGTTCTTC
CASSPPDRPIYNEQFF
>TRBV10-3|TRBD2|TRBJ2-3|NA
TGTGCCATCAGCTACCTTCAGACTAGCGACCCGGTAATGGATACGCAGTATTTT
CAISYLQTSDPVMDTQYF
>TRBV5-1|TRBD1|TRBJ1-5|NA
TGCGCCGGCAGCTTGGGGACAGCAGACAATCAGCCCCAGCATTTT
CAGSLGTADNQPQHF
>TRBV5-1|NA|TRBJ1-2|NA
TGCGCCAGCAGGGCAGGGTACTATGGCTACACCTTC
CASRAGYYGYTF
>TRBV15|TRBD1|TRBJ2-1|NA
TGTGCCACCAGCAGAGAGTGGACAGACCCCGAGGAAGGGGACAGGTTCTTC
CATSREWTDPEEGDRFF
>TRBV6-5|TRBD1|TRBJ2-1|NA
TGTGCCAGCAGTTACGCGACCGGGACAGGGAGGGCCGCTTCCAATGAGCAGTTCTTC
CASSYATGTGRAASNEQFF
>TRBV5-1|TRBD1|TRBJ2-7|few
TGCGCCAGCAGAGGACAGGGGGGAACGAACTACGAGCAGTACTTC
CASRGQGGTNYEQYF
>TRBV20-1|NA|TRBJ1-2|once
TGCAGTGCTTCTGACGGAGGTGGCTACACCTTC
CSASDGGGYTF
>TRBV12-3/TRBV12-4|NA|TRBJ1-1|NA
TGTGCCAGCAGCTGGCGGACGCGGAGTAACACTGAAGCTTTCTTT
CASSWRTRSNTEAFF
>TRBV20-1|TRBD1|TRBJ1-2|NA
TGCAGTGCTAGCGCCATGGACAGGGCTACCTATGGCTACACCTTC
CSASAMDRATYGYTF
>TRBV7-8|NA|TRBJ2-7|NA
TGTGCCAGCAGCCCCGCCGGACGGCTAGCTTCCCACGAGCAGTACTTC
CASSPAGRLASHEQYF
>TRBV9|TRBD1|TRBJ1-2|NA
TGTGCCAGCAGCCAGGGACAGGCAACTAACTATGGCTACACCTTC
CASSQGQATNYGYTF
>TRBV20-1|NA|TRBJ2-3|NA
TGCAGTGCCCTTTCCCCGGGGGTAAATACGCAGTATTTT
CSALSPGVNTQYF
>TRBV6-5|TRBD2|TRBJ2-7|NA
TGTGCCAGCAGCGCAGCTAGCGGGCCCTACGAGCAGTACTTC
CASSAASGPYEQYF